This TCR beta chain was obtained from a study of T cells after posttransplantation cyclophosphamide. Study results and limitations: TRB clonality was highly associated with recipient CMV seropositivity and reactivation. TRB overlap between skin or GI tissue T cells and blood was limited.

This table comes from immunoSEQ multiplex PCR, and its TCRdb copy is limited to in-frame clones, with some not included. The sample has about 1,400 clones; around 97% are singletons. Germline V gene data show CDR1 as MNHEY and CDR2 as SMNVEV (reference sequence). This CDR3 is 14 amino acids long. V was pared by 6 bases and J by 6 bases, with 16 bases between. For this clone: The antigen remains unidentified.

This chain joins TRBV27 and TRBJ2-3; unclear D gene. The source is a woman aged 60-75 years in good health, CMV-negative, and a related stem cell transplant donor. The sample was naive CD8+ T cells sorted from PBMCs. CDR3 sequence reads: CASRRRGGLDTQYF. Written as DNA, the CDR3 is TGTGCCAGCAGGCGAAGAGGTGGTTTGGATACGCAGTATTTT.